This is a list of T cell receptor beta chains from one sample in a study of cytomegalovirus exposure and HLA in healthy donors. Libraries were prepared by immunoSEQ multiplex PCR; TCRdb keeps only in-frame clonotypes and omits some of them. The data show 150,000 to 200,000 clones, about three quarters seen once. The sequencing input was PBMCs. Receptors originate from a girl aged 10 to 17 in good health and CMV-seronegative. Each CDR3 is given with its conserved first and last residue. A D gene is named only where the DNA matches it firmly. Size is stated for part of the rows, as once, few or many counts, or as a class when the clone is expanded.

clone_size,j_call,d_call,v_call,cdr3_nt,cdr3_aa
few,TRBJ2-7,NA,TRBV7-9,TGTGCCAGCAGCCCCACAGGGTCCTACGAGCAGTACTTC,CASSPTGSYEQYF
few,TRBJ1-1,TRBD1,TRBV6-5,TGTGCCAGCAGTTGGGACAGGGGAAACACTGAAGCTTTCTTT,CASSWDRGNTEAFF
NA,TRBJ1-1,NA,TRBV13,TGTGCCAGCAGAGGGAGCGCTGAAGCTTTCTTT,CASRGSAEAFF
NA,TRBJ2-3,TRBD2,TRBV9,TGTGCCAGCAGCGTAGAAGTAGCGGGGGGGCCATCCGATACGCAGTATTTT,CASSVEVAGGPSDTQYF
NA,TRBJ2-1,TRBD2,TRBV19,TGTGCCAGTAGTATGTTAGGTAGCGGGGGCCGCAGGAGTGAGCAGTTCTTC,CASSMLGSGGRRSEQFF
NA,TRBJ1-2,TRBD1,TRBV5-1,TGCGCCAGCAGCTTGGCCCAGGACAGGGAACAGTACGGCTACACCTTC,CASSLAQDREQYGYTF
NA,TRBJ1-2,TRBD1,TRBV29-1,TGCAGCGTTGTAGGAGGGACAGAATATGGCTACACCTTC,CSVVGGTEYGYTF
NA,TRBJ2-1,TRBD2,TRBV5-1,TGCGCCAGCAGCGCCGGGACTAGCGGGGCTAGTGAGCAGTTCTTC,CASSAGTSGASEQFF
NA,TRBJ2-6,NA,TRBV11-3,TGTGCCAGCAGCCCCACGGGCTCTGGGGCCAACGTCCTGACTTTC,CASSPTGSGANVLTF
NA,TRBJ1-1,NA,TRBV5-5,TGTGCCAGCAGCTTGACTCCGGGCACTGAAGCTTTCTTT,CASSLTPGTEAFF
NA,TRBJ2-2,NA,TRBV6-6,TGTGCCAGCAGCCTTCTTGGGCTTCCGAACACCGGGGAGCTGTTTTTT,CASSLLGLPNTGELFF
NA,TRBJ1-1,NA,TRBV18,TGTGCCAGCTCACCGTCCGGACAGATGAACACTGAAGCTTTCTTT,CASSPSGQMNTEAFF
NA,TRBJ1-2,NA,TRBV25-1,TGTGCCAGCAGTGAGCAGGGCGCCTATGGCTACACCTTC,CASSEQGAYGYTF
NA,TRBJ2-7,TRBD1,TRBV5-1,TGCGCCAGCAGCTTCAGGGGGCTTTCCTACGAGCAGTACTTC,CASSFRGLSYEQYF
NA,TRBJ2-1,TRBD2,TRBV9,TGTGCCAGCAGCGTCCTTCTAGCGGGCGTGAATGAGCAGTTCTTC,CASSVLLAGVNEQFF
NA,TRBJ1-4,TRBD1,TRBV28,TGTGCCAGCAGTTTAACGGACAGGGCAGTAGGTGAAAAACTGTTTTTT,CASSLTDRAVGEKLFF
NA,TRBJ2-6,NA,TRBV30,TGTGCCTGGAGTCTAGGACACCACTCTGGGGCCAACGTCCTGACTTTC,CAWSLGHHSGANVLTF
few,TRBJ1-2,NA,TRBV9,TGTGCCAGCAGCGTAGAGGGCAGGGGCTATGGCTACACCTTC,CASSVEGRGYGYTF
NA,TRBJ1-1,NA,TRBV30,TGTGCCTCGCAGTGGGGGGTAAACACTGAAGCTTTCTTT,CASQWGVNTEAFF
NA,TRBJ2-1,TRBD1,TRBV6-1,TGTGCCAGCAGTGGGTGGGGACAGGTCAACAATGAGCAGTTCTTC,CASSGWGQVNNEQFF
NA,TRBJ2-1,TRBD1,TRBV18,TGTGCCAGCTCGGAGAGGGGGCCCTCCTACAATGAGCAGTTCTTC,CASSERGPSYNEQFF
once,TRBJ1-6,NA,TRBV5-1,TGCGCCAGCAGCTTGCTCGAGAATTCACCCCTCCACTTT,CASSLLENSPLHF
NA,TRBJ2-7,NA,TRBV6-1,TGTGCCAGCAGTGAAGCGCTCGGTGAGTACGAGCAGTACTTC,CASSEALGEYEQYF
NA,TRBJ2-2,NA,TRBV11-2,TGTGCCAGCAGCTTAGGCGTTGCGGAGCTGTTTTTT,CASSLGVAELFF
NA,TRBJ1-6,NA,TRBV5-4,TGTGCCAGCAGCTTTGAAGGGAGACGGACCCTCCACTTT,CASSFEGRRTLHF
NA,TRBJ1-4,NA,TRBV7-3,TGTGCCAGCAGCTTAGGGAGGGGTGAAAAACTGTTTTTT,CASSLGRGEKLFF
few,TRBJ1-2,NA,TRBV27,TGTGCCAGCAGTCCCTCAGTTCACGCCCAGTATGGCTACACCTTC,CASSPSVHAQYGYTF
NA,TRBJ2-5,NA,TRBV6-1,TGTGCCAGCAGTGAAGCGCCGAGGGGGGGCCCCCTTCAAGAGACCCAGTACTTC,CASSEAPRGGPLQETQYF
NA,TRBJ2-1,TRBD2,TRBV5-1,TGCGCCAGCAGCCCACGGGGGGGGTTCAATGAGCAGTTCTTC,CASSPRGGFNEQFF
once,TRBJ2-2,TRBD2,TRBV5-1,TGCGCCAGCAGCCAGGACTCGGGACTAACGACCGGGGAGCTGTTTTTT,CASSQDSGLTTGELFF
once,TRBJ2-1,TRBD2,TRBV7-2,TGTGCCAGCAGCTGGGCGGGGGGCCCGTACAATGAGCAGTTCTTC,CASSWAGGPYNEQFF
NA,TRBJ1-2,NA,TRBV25-1,TGTGCCAGCACCCCAGGGCGGGGCGCCTTTGGCTACACCTTC,CASTPGRGAFGYTF
NA,TRBJ1-1,NA,TRBV27,TGTGCCAGCAGTAAATTGGGGCCCAACACTGAAGCTTTCTTT,CASSKLGPNTEAFF
NA,TRBJ2-7,TRBD1,TRBV11-2,TGTGCCAGCAGCTTAGAGACAGGGCCCTCCTACGAGCAGTACTTC,CASSLETGPSYEQYF
NA,TRBJ2-3,TRBD1,TRBV7-9,TGTGCCAGCAGCTTATCGGACAGGGGGCTAAAAGATACGCAGTATTTT,CASSLSDRGLKDTQYF
NA,TRBJ1-1,NA,TRBV14,TGTGCCAGCAGCGCCGCAGAGGACACTGAAGCTTTCTTT,CASSAAEDTEAFF
NA,TRBJ1-2,TRBD1,TRBV4-1,TGCGCCAGCAGCCAAGTGCGGACAGGGACTGAAGGCTACACCTTC,CASSQVRTGTEGYTF
NA,TRBJ2-4,TRBD1,TRBV6-5,TGTGCCAGCAGTTCCAGACAGGGGGCGGGGGCTATTCAGTACTTC,CASSSRQGAGAIQYF
few,TRBJ2-1,TRBD2,TRBV30,TGTGCCTGGAAGAATTATCAGAGTCCTAGCGGGGGGGCAGGGGGCTCCTACAATGAGCAGTTCTTC,CAWKNYQSPSGGAGGSYNEQFF
NA,TRBJ1-2,NA,TRBV11-2,TGTGCCAGCAGCATAGTCGGGCAGGGCATTGTCTATGGCTACACCTTC,CASSIVGQGIVYGYTF
NA,TRBJ2-3,NA,TRBV5-4,TGTGCCAGCAGCTTGGGGAGAGGCGGAGATACGCAGTATTTT,CASSLGRGGDTQYF
NA,TRBJ2-1,NA,TRBV7-8,TGTGCCAGCAGCTTTCGGGTTTCCTACAATGAGCAGTTCTTC,CASSFRVSYNEQFF
NA,TRBJ2-3,TRBD1,TRBV5-1,TGCGCCAGCAGCTTGGCGCCAGGGGGCCCAGATACGCAGTATTTT,CASSLAPGGPDTQYF
NA,TRBJ2-1,TRBD1,TRBV2,TGTGCCAGCAGTCCGGCCCGACAGGGGGCAGGTGAGCAGTTCTTC,CASSPARQGAGEQFF
NA,TRBJ2-2,NA,TRBV29-1,TGCAGCGCCGTAGAGACAGCGAACACCGGGGAGCTGTTTTTT,CSAVETANTGELFF
NA,TRBJ1-2,TRBD1,TRBV6-1,TGTGCCAGCAGTGAAGTGTTTGCAGGGGGCGTCTTCGACTATGGCTACACCTTC,CASSEVFAGGVFDYGYTF